This TCR beta chain was captured by sequencing in a study of T cells after yellow fever vaccination. A single record per CDR3 protein comes from TCRdb applying MiXCR to the 5' RACE reads. Of more than 95,000 distinct CDR3 sequences listed, around 7.2% are singletons. Trimming left V 3 bases short and J 5 bases short, with 16 bases between. The CDR3 length is 15 residues. Germline values: CDR1 SGHTA, CDR2 FQGNSA. This clonotype was seen many times. The gene calls are TRBV7-2 and TRBJ1-2; a weak D match, TRBD1 (5 bases). This TCR came from a man between 18 and 29 years old who received the YFV17D yellow fever vaccine. The sample here was CD4+ T cells sorted from PBMCs, taken about 49 days after the first yellow fever vaccination. The CDR3: CASSFSRVGPYGYTF. CDR3 coding DNA: TGTGCCAGCAGCTTTTCTAGGGTGGGACCATATGGCTACACCTTC. Full variable domain (remainder filled in from reference TRBV7-2 and TRBJ1-2): GAGVSQSPSNKVTEKGKDVELRCDPISGHTALYWYRQSLGQGLEFLIYFQGNSAPDKSGLPSDRFSAERTGGSVSTLTIQRTQQEDSAVYLCASSFSRVGPYGYTFGSGTRLTVV.